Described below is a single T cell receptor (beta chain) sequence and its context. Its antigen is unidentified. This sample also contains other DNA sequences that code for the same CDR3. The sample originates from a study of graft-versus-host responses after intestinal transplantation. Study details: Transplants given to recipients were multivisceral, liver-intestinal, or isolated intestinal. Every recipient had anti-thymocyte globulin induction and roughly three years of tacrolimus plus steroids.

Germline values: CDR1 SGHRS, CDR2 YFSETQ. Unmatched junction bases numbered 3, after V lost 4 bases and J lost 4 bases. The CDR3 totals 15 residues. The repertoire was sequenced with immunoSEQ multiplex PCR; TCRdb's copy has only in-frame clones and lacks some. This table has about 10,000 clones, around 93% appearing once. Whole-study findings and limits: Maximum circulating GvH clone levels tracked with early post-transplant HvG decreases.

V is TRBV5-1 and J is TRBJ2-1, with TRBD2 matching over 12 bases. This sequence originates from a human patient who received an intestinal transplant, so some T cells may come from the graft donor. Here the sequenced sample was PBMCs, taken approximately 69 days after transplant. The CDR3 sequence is CASSLGTSGYNEQFF. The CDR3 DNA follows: TGCGCCAGCAGCCTCGGGACTAGCGGGTACAATGAGCAGTTCTTC.